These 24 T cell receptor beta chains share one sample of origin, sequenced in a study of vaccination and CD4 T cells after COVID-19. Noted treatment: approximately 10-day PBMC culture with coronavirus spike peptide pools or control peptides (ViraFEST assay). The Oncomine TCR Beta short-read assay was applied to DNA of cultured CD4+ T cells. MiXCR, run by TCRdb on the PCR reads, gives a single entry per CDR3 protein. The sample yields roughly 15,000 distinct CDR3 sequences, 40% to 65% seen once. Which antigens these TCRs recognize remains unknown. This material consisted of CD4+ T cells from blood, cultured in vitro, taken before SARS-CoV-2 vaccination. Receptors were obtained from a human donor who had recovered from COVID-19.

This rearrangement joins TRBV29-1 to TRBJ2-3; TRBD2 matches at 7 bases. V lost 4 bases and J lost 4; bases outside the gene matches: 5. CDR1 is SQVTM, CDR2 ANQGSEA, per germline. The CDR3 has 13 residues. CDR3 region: CSVAGRAADTQYF. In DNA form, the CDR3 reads TGCAGCGTTGCGGGGAGGGCCGCAGATACGCAGTATTTT.

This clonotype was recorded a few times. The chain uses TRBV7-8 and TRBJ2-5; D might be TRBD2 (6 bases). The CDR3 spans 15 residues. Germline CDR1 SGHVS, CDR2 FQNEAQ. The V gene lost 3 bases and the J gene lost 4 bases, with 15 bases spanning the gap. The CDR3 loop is CASSFGSLGRETQYF. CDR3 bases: TGTGCCAGCAGCTTCGGGAGCCTCGGACGAGAGACCCAGTACTTC.

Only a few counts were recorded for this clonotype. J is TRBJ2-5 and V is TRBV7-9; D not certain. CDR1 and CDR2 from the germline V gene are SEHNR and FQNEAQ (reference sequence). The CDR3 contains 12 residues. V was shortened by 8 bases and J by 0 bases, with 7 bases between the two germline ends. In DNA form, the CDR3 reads TGTGCCAGCCAGGCGGACCAAGAGACCCAGTACTTC. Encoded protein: CASQADQETQYF.

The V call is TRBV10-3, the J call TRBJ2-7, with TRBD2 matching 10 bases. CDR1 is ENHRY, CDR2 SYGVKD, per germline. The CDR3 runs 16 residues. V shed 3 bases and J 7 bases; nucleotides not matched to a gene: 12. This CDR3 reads CAISEDMLAGAREQYF. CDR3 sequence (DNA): TGTGCCATCAGTGAAGACATGCTAGCGGGAGCGAGGGAGCAGTACTTC.

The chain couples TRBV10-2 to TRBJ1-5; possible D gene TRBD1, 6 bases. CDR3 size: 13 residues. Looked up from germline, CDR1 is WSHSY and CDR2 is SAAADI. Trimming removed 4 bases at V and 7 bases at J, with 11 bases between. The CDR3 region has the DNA TGCGCCAGCAGTGGACAGGTTGTCCAGCCCCAGCATTTT. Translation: CASSGQVVQPQHF.

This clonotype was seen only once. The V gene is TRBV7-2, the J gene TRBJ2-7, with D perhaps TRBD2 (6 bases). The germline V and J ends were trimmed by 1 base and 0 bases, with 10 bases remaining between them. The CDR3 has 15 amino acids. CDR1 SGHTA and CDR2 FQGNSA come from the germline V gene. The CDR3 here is CASSLVAATSYEQYF. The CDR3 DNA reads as TGTGCCAGCAGCTTAGTAGCGGCCACCTCCTACGAGCAGTACTTC.

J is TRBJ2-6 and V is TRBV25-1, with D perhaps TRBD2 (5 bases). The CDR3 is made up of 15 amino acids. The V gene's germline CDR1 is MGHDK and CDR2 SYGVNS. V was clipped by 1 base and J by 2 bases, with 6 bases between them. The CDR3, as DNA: TGTGCCAGCAGTGAATTGAGGGCTGGGGCCAACGTCCTGACTTTC. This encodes CASSELRAGANVLTF.

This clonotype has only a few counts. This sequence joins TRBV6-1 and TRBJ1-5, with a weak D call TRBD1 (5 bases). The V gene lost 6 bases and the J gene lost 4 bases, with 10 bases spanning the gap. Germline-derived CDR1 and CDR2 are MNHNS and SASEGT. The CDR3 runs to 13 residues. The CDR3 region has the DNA TGTGCCAGCAGGTGGGGCTTGAATCAGCCCCAGCATTTT. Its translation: CASRWGLNQPQHF.

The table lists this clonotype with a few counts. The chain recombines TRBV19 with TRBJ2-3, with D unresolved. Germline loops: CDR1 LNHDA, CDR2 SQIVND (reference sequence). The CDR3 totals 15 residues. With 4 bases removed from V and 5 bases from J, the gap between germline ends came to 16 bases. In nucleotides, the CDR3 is TGTGCCAGTAGTACCCGACTCCTTCCTCAAGATACGCAGTATTTT. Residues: CASSTRLLPQDTQYF.

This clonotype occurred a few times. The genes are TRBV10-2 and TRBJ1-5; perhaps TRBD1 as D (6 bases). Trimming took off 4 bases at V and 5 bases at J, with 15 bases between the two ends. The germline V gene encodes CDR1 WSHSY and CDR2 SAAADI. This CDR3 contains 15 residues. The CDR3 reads CASSGIGQIDQPQHF. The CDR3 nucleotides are TGCGCCAGCAGTGGGATCGGACAGATTGATCAGCCCCAGCATTTT.

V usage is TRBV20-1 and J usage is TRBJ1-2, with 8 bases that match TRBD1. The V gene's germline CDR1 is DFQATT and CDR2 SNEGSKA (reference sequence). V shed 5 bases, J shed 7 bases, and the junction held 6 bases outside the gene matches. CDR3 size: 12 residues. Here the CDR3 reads CSADRGSSGYTF. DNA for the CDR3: TGCAGTGCTGACAGGGGTTCCTCTGGCTACACCTTC.

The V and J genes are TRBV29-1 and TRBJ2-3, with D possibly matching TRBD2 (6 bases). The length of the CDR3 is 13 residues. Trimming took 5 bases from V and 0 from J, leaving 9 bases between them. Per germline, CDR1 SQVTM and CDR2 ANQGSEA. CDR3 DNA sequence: TGCAGCGTTCGGCGGGATAGCACAGATACGCAGTATTTT. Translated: CSVRRDSTDTQYF.

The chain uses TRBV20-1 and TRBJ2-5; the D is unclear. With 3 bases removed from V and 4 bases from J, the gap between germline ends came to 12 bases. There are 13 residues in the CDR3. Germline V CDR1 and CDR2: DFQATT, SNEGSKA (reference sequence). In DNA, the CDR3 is TGCAGTGCTAGGGGGTTGGGTACAGAGACCCAGTACTTC. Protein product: CSARGLGTETQYF.

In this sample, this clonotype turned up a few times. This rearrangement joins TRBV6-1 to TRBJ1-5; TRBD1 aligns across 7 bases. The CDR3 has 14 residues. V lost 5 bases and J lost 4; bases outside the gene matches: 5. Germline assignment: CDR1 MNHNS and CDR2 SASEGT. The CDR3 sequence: CASSRGTANQPQHF. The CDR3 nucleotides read TGTGCCAGCAGTCGCGGGACAGCTAATCAGCCCCAGCATTTT.

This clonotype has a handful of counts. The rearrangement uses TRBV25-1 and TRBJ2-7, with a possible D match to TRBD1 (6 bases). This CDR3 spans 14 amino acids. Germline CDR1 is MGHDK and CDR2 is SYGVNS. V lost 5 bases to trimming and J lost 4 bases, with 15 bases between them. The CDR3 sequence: CASSLGQGRYEQYF. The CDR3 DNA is TGTGCCAGCAGTTTAGGGCAGGGGCGTTACGAGCAGTACTTC.

CDR3 sequence: CASRPTANYGYTF. The CDR3 DNA reads TGTGCCAGCAGACCGACAGCTAACTATGGCTACACCTTC. The rearrangement joins TRBV7-2 to TRBJ1-2, with D possibly matching TRBD1 (5 bases). V was trimmed by 6 bases and J by 0 bases, leaving 8 bases between them. Germline CDR1 reads SGHTA; CDR2 reads FQGNSA. The CDR3 extends over 13 amino acids.

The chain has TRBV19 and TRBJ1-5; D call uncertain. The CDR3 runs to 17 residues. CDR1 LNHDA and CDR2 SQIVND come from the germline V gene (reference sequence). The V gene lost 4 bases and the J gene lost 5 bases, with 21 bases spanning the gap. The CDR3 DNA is TGTGCCAGTAGTAACCGATTTTTGAAGGTAAATGATCAGCCCCAGCATTTT. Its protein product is CASSNRFLKVNDQPQHF.

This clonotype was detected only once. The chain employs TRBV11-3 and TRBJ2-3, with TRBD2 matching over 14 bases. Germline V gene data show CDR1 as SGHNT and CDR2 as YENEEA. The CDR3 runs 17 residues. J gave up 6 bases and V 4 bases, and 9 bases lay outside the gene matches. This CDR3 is CASSWRGTSGGADTQYF. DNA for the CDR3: TGTGCCAGCAGCTGGAGGGGGACTAGCGGGGGCGCGGATACGCAGTATTTT.

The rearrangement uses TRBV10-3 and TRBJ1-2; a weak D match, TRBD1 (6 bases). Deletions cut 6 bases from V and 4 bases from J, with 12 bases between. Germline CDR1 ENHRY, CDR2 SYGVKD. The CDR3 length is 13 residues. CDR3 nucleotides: TGTGCCATCAGCGAGGACAGATTCTATGGCTACACCTTC. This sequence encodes CAISEDRFYGYTF.

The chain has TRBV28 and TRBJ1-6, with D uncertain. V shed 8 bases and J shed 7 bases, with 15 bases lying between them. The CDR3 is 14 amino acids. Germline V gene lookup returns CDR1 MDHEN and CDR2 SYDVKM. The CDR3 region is CASVLDVGNSPLHF. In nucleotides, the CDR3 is TGTGCCAGCGTTTTGGACGTGGGGAATTCACCCCTCCACTTT. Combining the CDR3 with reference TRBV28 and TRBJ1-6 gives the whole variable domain DVKVTQSSRYLVKRTGEKVFLECVQDMDHENMFWYRQDPGLGLRLIYFSYDVKMKEKGDIPEGYSVSREKKERFSLILESASTNQTSMYLCASVLDVGNSPLHFGNGTRLTVT.

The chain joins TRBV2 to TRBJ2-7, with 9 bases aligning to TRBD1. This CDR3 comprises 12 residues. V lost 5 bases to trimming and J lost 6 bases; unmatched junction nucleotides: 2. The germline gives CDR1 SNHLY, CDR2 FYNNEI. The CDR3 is CASSYRGREQYF. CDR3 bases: TGTGCCAGCAGTTACAGGGGGCGCGAGCAGTACTTC.

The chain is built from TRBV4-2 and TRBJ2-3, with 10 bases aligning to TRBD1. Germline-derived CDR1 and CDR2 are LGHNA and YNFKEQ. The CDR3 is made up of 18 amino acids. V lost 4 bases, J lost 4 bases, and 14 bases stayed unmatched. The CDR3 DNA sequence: TGTGCCAGCAGCCTTGAACTCTCCGGGACAGGGGCCCCAGATACGCAGTATTTT. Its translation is CASSLELSGTGAPDTQYF.

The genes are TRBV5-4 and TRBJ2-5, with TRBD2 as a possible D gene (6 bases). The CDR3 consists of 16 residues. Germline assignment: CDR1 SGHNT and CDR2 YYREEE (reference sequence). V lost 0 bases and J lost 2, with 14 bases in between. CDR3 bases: TGTGCCAGCAGCTTGGGGGGGGACTCCCCACAAGAGACCCAGTACTTC. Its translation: CASSLGGDSPQETQYF.

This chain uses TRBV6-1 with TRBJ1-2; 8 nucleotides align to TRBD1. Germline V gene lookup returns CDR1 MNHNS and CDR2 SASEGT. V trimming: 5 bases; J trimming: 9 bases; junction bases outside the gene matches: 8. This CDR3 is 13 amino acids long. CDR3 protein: CASSRRTGSRYTF. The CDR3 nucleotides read TGTGCCAGCAGTCGCCGGACAGGGTCGCGCTACACCTTC.